These 3 T cell receptor beta chains originate from one sample sequenced in a study of T cell changes during pregnancy in multiple sclerosis. Produced via immunoSEQ multiplex PCR; TCRdb's table is partial and in-frame only. Of approximately 89,000 clones in the sample, approximately 95% were seen once. The sample in question was peripheral blood, obtained after pregnancy. These TCRs come from a female donor in good health, enrolled as a control in a pregnancy study.

The chain links TRBV28 to TRBJ2-7, with a tentative D call TRBD1 (5 bases). The germline V gene encodes CDR1 MDHEN and CDR2 SYDVKM. V lost 7 bases, J lost 2 bases, and 15 bases lay in between. The CDR3 length is 14 residues. This CDR3 reads CASTLGQGAYEQYF. The CDR3 DNA is TGTGCCAGCACCCTAGGGCAGGGCGCCTACGAGCAGTACTTC.

This clone has just one count. The V and J genes are TRBV6-6 and TRBJ1-3; no clear D. The V end was cut by 6 bases, the J end by 6 bases, with 12 bases between. The germline V gene encodes CDR1 MNHNY and CDR2 SVGAGI (reference sequence). CDR3 length: 13 residues. The CDR3 sequence: CASRADVLNTIYF. In DNA form, the CDR3 reads TGTGCCAGCAGAGCGGACGTATTAAACACCATATATTTT.

V usage is TRBV9 and J usage is TRBJ1-1, with D perhaps matching TRBD1 (5 bases). The germline CDR1 and CDR2 sequences are SGDLS and YYNGEE. The CDR3 covers 13 residues. The V gene lost 8 bases and the J gene lost 2 bases, with 13 bases spanning the gap. DNA of the CDR3: TGTGCCAGTAGTCAGGGAATTAACACTGAAGCTTTCTTT. This gives the protein CASSQGINTEAFF.